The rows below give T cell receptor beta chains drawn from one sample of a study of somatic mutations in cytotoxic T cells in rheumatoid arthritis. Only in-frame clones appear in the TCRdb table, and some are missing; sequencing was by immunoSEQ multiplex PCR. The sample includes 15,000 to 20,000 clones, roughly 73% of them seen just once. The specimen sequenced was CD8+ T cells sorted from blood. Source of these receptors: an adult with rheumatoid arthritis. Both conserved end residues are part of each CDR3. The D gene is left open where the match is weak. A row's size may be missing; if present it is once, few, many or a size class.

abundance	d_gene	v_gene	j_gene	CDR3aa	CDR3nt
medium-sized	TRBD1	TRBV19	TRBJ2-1	CASRPGQLGYNEQFF	TGTGCCAGTAGGCCGGGACAGTTAGGATACAATGAGCAGTTCTTC
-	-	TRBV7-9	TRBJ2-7	CASSLRDSRLYEQYF	TGTGCCAGCAGCCTCCGGGACTCAAGACTTTACGAGCAGTACTTC
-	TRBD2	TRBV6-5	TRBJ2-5	CASSLGGEGETQYF	TGTGCCAGCAGCCTCGGGGGGGAGGGAGAGACCCAGTACTTC
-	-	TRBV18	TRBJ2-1	CASSPSGDDQFF	TGTGCCAGCTCACCGTCGGGAGATGATCAGTTCTTC
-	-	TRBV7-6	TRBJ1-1	CASSLAYPATEAFF	TGTGCCAGCAGCTTAGCTTACCCGGCCACTGAAGCTTTCTTT
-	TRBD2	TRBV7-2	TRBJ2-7	CASSLGLAVYEQYF	TGTGCCAGCAGCCTGGGACTAGCGGTATACGAGCAGTACTTC
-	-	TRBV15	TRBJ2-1	CATSRGGDYNEQFF	TGTGCCACCAGCAGAGGCGGGGACTACAATGAGCAGTTCTTC
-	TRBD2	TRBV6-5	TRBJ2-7	CASSYSLAGGPYEQYF	TGTGCCAGCAGTTACTCGCTAGCGGGAGGCCCCTACGAGCAGTACTTC
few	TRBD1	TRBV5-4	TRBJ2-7	CASRPRDSYEQYF	TGTGCCAGCAGGCCTCGGGACAGCTACGAGCAGTACTTC
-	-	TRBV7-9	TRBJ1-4	CASSSLWASNEKLFF	TGTGCCAGCAGCTCCTTGTGGGCTTCTAATGAAAAACTGTTTTTT
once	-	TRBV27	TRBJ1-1	CASRLGGRTEAFF	TGTGCCAGCAGGCTGGGGGGCCGGACTGAAGCTTTCTTT
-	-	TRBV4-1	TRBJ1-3	CASRLDRSNTIYF	TGCGCCAGCAGACTCGACAGGTCAAACACCATATATTTT
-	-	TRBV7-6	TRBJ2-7	CASSPLRAGPGHEQYF	TGTGCCAGCAGCCCACTCCGGGCCGGCCCTGGGCACGAGCAGTACTTC
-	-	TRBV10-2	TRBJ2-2	CATPGAEGRGGELFF	TGCGCCACCCCGGGAGCCGAGGGTCGGGGCGGGGAGCTGTTTTTT
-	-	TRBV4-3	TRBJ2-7	CASSQDPRRFAFNEQYF	TGCGCCAGCAGCCAAGATCCCAGGAGGTTCGCGTTCAACGAGCAGTACTTC
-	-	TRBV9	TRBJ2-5	CASSGGATQETQYF	TGTGCCAGCAGCGGGGGGGCCACTCAAGAGACCCAGTACTTC
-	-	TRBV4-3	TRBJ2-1	CASSQENYNEQFF	TGCGCCAGCAGCCAGGAGAACTACAATGAGCAGTTCTTC